These 24 T cell receptor beta chains came from one sample sequenced in a study of OX40 agonist ivuxolimab in advanced cancers. Profiled with immunoSEQ multiplex PCR; TCRdb holds only in-frame clones, not every one. The repertoire holds about 70,000 clones, with more than 85% as singletons. Sequencing used CD4+ or CD8+ T cells sorted from blood, obtained in a trial of the OX40 agonist ivuxolimab. The receptor source for this set is an adult with an advanced solid tumor such as melanoma, head and neck, liver or kidney cancer.

J is TRBJ2-3 and V is TRBV9; 9 bases are shared with TRBD1. CDR3 length: 17 amino acids. CDR1 SGDLS and CDR2 YYNGEE come from the germline V gene. V shed 4 bases, J shed 2 bases, and the junction held 11 bases outside the gene matches. The CDR3, as DNA: TGTGCCAGCAGCCTACAGGGGGCAGGAGACCCCACAGATACGCAGTATTTT. Translated: CASSLQGAGDPTDTQYF. Based on the CDR3 plus reference TRBV9 and TRBJ2-3, the full variable domain is DSGVTQTPKHLITATGQRVTLRCSPRSGDLSVYWYQQSLDQGLQFLIQYYNGEERAKGNILERFSAQQFPDLHSELNLSSLELGDSALYFCASSLQGAGDPTDTQYFGPGTRLTVL.

CDR3 region: CASSLDLGQGFYEQYF. The CDR3 region has the DNA TGTGCCAGCAGCTTAGATCTGGGACAGGGGTTCTACGAGCAGTACTTC. The V and J genes are TRBV11-2 and TRBJ2-7; 10 positions match TRBD1. V gave up 0 bases and J gave up 3 bases; unmatched junction bases: 5. Germline loops: CDR1 SGHAT, CDR2 FQNNGV. The CDR3 runs 16 residues.

The V call is TRBV5-1, the J call TRBJ2-3, with D tentatively TRBD1 (5 bases). Germline loops: CDR1 SGHRS, CDR2 YFSETQ. The germline V and J ends were trimmed by 4 bases and 0 bases, with 18 bases remaining between them. The CDR3 consists of 17 residues. CDR3: CASSPEQGPASTDTQYF. In nucleotides, the CDR3 is TGCGCCAGCAGCCCAGAGCAGGGCCCTGCTAGCACAGATACGCAGTATTTT.

The chain employs TRBV2 and TRBJ2-1; TRBD1 is a possible D gene (5 bases). There are 14 residues in the CDR3. The V and J ends lost 3 bases and 3 bases respectively, with 9 bases between them. The germline V gene encodes CDR1 SNHLY and CDR2 FYNNEI. CDR3 in DNA: TGTGCCAGCAGTGATTCAGGGTTCTACAATGAGCAGTTCTTC. It is translated as CASSDSGFYNEQFF.

This chain links TRBV30 with TRBJ2-7; 8 bases are shared with TRBD1. V was clipped by 0 bases and J by 7 bases; unmatched bases: 8. The V gene's germline CDR1 is GTSNPN and CDR2 SVGIG (reference sequence). The CDR3 is made up of 14 amino acids. Here the CDR3 reads CAWSVGQGAGEQYF. The CDR3, as DNA: TGTGCCTGGAGTGTAGGGCAGGGGGCGGGGGAGCAGTACTTC.

Remarks on this clone: The junction does not match germline at one end; this may be a read error. V is TRBV7-7 and J is TRBJ2-7, with 7 bases aligning to TRBD1. The CDR3 sequence is 13 residues long. Germline V gives CDR1 SSHAT, CDR2 FNYEAQ (reference sequence). The chain's CDR3 is CASSANRGYEQYF. CDR3 sequence (DNA): TGTGCTAGCAGCGCTAACAGGGGCTACGAGCAGTACTTC.

The V gene is TRBV5-6, the J gene TRBJ2-7; 9 bases are a match to TRBD1. The CDR3 covers 14 residues. Germline CDR1 reads SGHDT; CDR2 reads YYEEEE. Trimming removed 4 bases from V and 2 bases from J; junction bases left unmatched: 4. CDR3 nucleotide sequence: TGTGCCAGCAGCCATTGGGACAGGGCCTACGAGCAGTACTTC. It is translated as CASSHWDRAYEQYF. The variable domain in full, with the rest retrieved from reference TRBV5-6 and TRBJ2-7, is DAGVTQSPTHLIKTRGQQVTLRCSPKSGHDTVSWYQQALGQGPQFIFQYYEEEERQRGNFPDRFSGHQFPNYSSELNVNALLLGDSALYLCASSHWDRAYEQYFGPGTRLTVT.

The rearrangement uses TRBV6-5 and TRBJ1-1; D remains ambiguous. Trimming took 0 bases from V and 11 from J, leaving 16 bases between them. Germline V gene data show CDR1 as MNHEY and CDR2 as SVGAGI. The CDR3 has 14 amino acids. The CDR3 is CASSYSATQEMAFF. CDR3 bases: TGTGCCAGCAGTTACTCGGCGACGCAGGAGATGGCTTTCTTT.

This chain uses TRBV27 with TRBJ2-2; perhaps TRBD1 as D (6 bases). Germline CDR1 and CDR2: MNHEY and SMNVEV (reference sequence). V was pared by 2 bases and J by 3 bases, with 10 bases between. CDR3 size: 15 residues. CDR3 in amino acids: CASSLSRGHTGELFF. The CDR3 bases are TGTGCCAGCAGTTTAAGCAGGGGACACACCGGGGAGCTGTTTTTT.

The chain joins TRBV6-5 to TRBJ1-5; the D gene is possibly TRBD1 (5 bases). The CDR3 runs to 14 residues. Deletions cut 6 bases from V and 6 bases from J, with 15 bases between. Germline CDR1 MNHEY, CDR2 SVGAGI. The CDR3 DNA follows: TGTGCCAGCAGCCCTCGGGGGGAGGCTCAGCCCCAGCATTTT. Translation gives CASSPRGEAQPQHF.

The genes are TRBV9 and TRBJ2-3, with unresolved D. V was shortened by 0 bases and J by 6 bases, with 8 bases between the two germline ends. This CDR3 has 13 amino acids. Germline V CDR1 and CDR2: SGDLS, YYNGEE. The CDR3 DNA reads as TGTGCCAGCAGCGTAGGGGGTGGGGATACGCAGTATTTT. This translates into CASSVGGGDTQYF.

Only one count was recorded for this clone. The chain has TRBV9 and TRBJ1-5; D uncertain. The CDR3 loop spans 14 amino acids. V lost 7 bases and J 1 base, leaving 12 bases between the germline ends. Germline CDR1 is SGDLS and CDR2 is YYNGEE. The CDR3 DNA is TGTGCCAGCGGGGAGGGTACAAGCAATCAGCCCCAGCATTTT. It encodes CASGEGTSNQPQHF.

The count of this clone is one. The chain joins TRBV6-1 to TRBJ2-5; D is uncertain. Germline CDR1 MNHNS, CDR2 SASEGT. Trimming took off 3 bases at V and 5 bases at J, with 10 bases between the two ends. The CDR3 contains 13 residues. CDR3 sequence (DNA): TGTGCCAGCAGTGAGTCTGGGTGGGAGACCCAGTACTTC. Translated: CASSESGWETQYF.

The V gene is TRBV21-1, the J gene TRBJ1-5; TRBD1 is the table's D call and was not checked against the DNA. TRBV21-1 has pseudogene status. The CDR3 loop spans 17 amino acids. Here the CDR3 reads CASSKAGQAVSNQPQHF. CDR3 nucleotide sequence: TGTGCCAGCAGCAAGGCCGGACAGGCGGTAAGCAATCAGCCCCAGCATTTT.

J is TRBJ2-7 and V is TRBV11-2; the D is unclear. In germline, CDR1 is SGHAT, CDR2 FQNNGV. Trimming took off 2 bases at V and 3 bases at J, with 8 bases between the two ends. The CDR3 sequence is 13 residues long. The CDR3 DNA sequence: TGTGCCAGCAGCTTACAGGCCATCTACGAGCAGTACTTC. It codes for CASSLQAIYEQYF.

This clone appeared a single time. The chain combines TRBV19 with TRBJ2-7; a weak D match, TRBD1 (6 bases). Deletions cut 5 bases from V and 1 base from J, with 18 bases between. In germline, CDR1 is LNHDA, CDR2 SQIVND (reference sequence). The CDR3 has 16 amino acids. The CDR3: CASSPPPGHRSYEQYF. CDR3 nucleotide sequence: TGTGCCAGTAGTCCCCCCCCGGGACATCGGTCCTACGAGCAGTACTTC.

The rearrangement links TRBV6-5 to TRBJ2-1, with unresolved D. V lost 0 bases and J lost 6, with 15 bases in between. CDR3 length: 16 amino acids. Germline CDR1 reads MNHEY; CDR2 reads SVGAGI. The CDR3 protein is CASSYSKGPASNEQFF. Here the CDR3 DNA reads TGTGCCAGCAGTTACTCTAAGGGCCCGGCCTCCAATGAGCAGTTCTTC.

This clone was detected once. This chain uses TRBV29-1 with TRBJ1-3; no clear D. The V gene lost 6 bases and the J gene lost 0 bases, with 9 bases spanning the gap. The V gene's germline CDR1 is SQVTM and CDR2 ANQGSEA. This CDR3 has 13 residues. CDR3 loop: CSVDVGSGNTIYF. CDR3 bases: TGCAGCGTGGACGTAGGCTCTGGAAACACCATATATTTT.

V gene TRBV7-9 combines with J gene TRBJ2-2; D might be TRBD1 or TRBD2, each matching 6 bases. The CDR3 loop spans 19 amino acids. Germline-derived CDR1 and CDR2 are SEHNR and FQNEAQ (reference sequence). V was cut by 4 bases and J by 1 base, with 22 bases left in between. The CDR3 sequence is CASSSTERGAYENTGELFF. CDR3 nucleotide sequence: TGTGCCAGCAGCTCTACGGAGAGGGGGGCGTACGAGAACACCGGGGAGCTGTTTTTT. Combining the CDR3 with reference TRBV7-9 and TRBJ2-2 gives the whole variable domain DTGVSQNPRHKITKRGQNVTFRCDPISEHNRLYWYRQTLGQGPEFLTYFQNEAQLEKSRLLSDRFSAERPKGSFSTLEIQRTEQGDSAMYLCASSSTERGAYENTGELFFGEGSRLTVL.

The rearrangement joins TRBV4-1 to TRBJ2-5, with D perhaps TRBD1 (5 bases). The germline gives CDR1 MGHRA, CDR2 YSYEKL. Trimming shortened V by 0 bases and J by 7 bases, and 12 bases separated the two germline ends. The CDR3 loop spans 14 amino acids. CDR3: CASSQDKQDGTQYF. In nucleotides, the CDR3 is TGCGCCAGCAGCCAAGATAAACAGGACGGGACCCAGTACTTC.

This clone has just one count. For the CDR3, the DNA is TGTGCCAGCAGCGTAGAAAAGGGGGGGCCCTACGAGCAGTACTTC. It yields the protein CASSVEKGGPYEQYF. V and J are TRBV9 and TRBJ2-7; D is perhaps TRBD2 (7 bases). Germline loops: CDR1 SGDLS, CDR2 YYNGEE. The CDR3 spans 15 residues. V dropped 0 bases and J dropped 2 bases, with 12 bases sitting between them.

The chain joins TRBV7-2 to TRBJ2-5; D gene ambiguous. V gave up 3 bases and J gave up 1 base, with 18 bases separating them. Germline CDR1 SGHTA, CDR2 FQGNSA. The CDR3 consists of 17 residues. The CDR3 DNA is TGTGCCAGCAGCTTCTCAACACTACTGGAGACCCAAGAGACCCAGTACTTC. Translated: CASSFSTLLETQETQYF.

The J gene is TRBJ2-2, the V gene TRBV9; TRBD2 is a possible D gene (5 bases). CDR1 is SGDLS, CDR2 YYNGEE, per germline. This CDR3 has 18 amino acids. Trimming removed 0 bases from V and 0 bases from J, with 15 bases in between. CDR3 amino acids: CASSVAVQRTSNTGELFF. The CDR3 nucleotides read TGTGCCAGCAGCGTAGCGGTACAGCGGACGTCGAACACCGGGGAGCTGTTTTTT.

The chain combines TRBV9 with TRBJ1-1; 10 bases fit TRBD1. The germline gives CDR1 SGDLS, CDR2 YYNGEE. The CDR3 extends over 16 amino acids. The V gene end was trimmed by 2 bases and the J gene end by 3 bases; junction bases not matched to a gene: 7. CDR3 sequence: CASSVSLGTGDTEAFF. For the CDR3, the DNA is TGTGCCAGCAGCGTGTCCCTAGGGACAGGGGACACTGAAGCTTTCTTT.